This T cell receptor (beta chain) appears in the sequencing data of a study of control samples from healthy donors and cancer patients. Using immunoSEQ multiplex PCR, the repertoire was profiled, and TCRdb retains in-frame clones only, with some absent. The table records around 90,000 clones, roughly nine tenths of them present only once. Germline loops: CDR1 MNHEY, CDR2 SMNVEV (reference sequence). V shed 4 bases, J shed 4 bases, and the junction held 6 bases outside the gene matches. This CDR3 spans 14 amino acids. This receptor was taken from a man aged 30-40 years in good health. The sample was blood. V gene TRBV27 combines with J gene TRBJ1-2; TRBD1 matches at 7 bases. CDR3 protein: CASSSTGLGYGYTF. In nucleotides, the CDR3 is TGTGCCAGCAGTTCGACAGGGCTCGGCTATGGCTACACCTTC.